The source of this T cell receptor beta chain is a study of cytomegalovirus exposure and HLA in healthy donors. Notes on the study in general: An apparent linkage of common viral pathogens to several of the most significant clusters emerged in a later analysis.

The germline V gene has CDR1 SGHTA and CDR2 FQGTGA. Trimming took off 2 bases at V and 0 bases at J, with 13 bases between the two ends. This CDR3 contains 17 residues. PCR employed 60 Vbeta and 13 Jbeta primers. In the authors' workflow: It was a later analysis that counted tens of millions of unique TCR beta chains, of which approximately 11 million were shared. The table came from immunoSEQ multiplex PCR; TCRdb's copy has only in-frame clones and leaves some out. The DNA gave D and trimming, while V, J and clone size come from that table. This sample carries some 120,000 clones, about 78% of them seen once, and the ten largest clones take under 5%. Turning to this clone: Its antigen is unidentified.

The source is a man aged 25 to 40 in good health and CMV-seronegative. Sequencing input: PBMCs. The V gene is TRBV7-3, the J gene TRBJ2-2, with D possibly TRBD1 on 7 matching bases. The CDR3 is CASSLGSGGTNTGELFF. CDR3 DNA: TGTGCCAGCAGCTTAGGCTCAGGGGGGACGAACACCGGGGAGCTGTTTTTT.